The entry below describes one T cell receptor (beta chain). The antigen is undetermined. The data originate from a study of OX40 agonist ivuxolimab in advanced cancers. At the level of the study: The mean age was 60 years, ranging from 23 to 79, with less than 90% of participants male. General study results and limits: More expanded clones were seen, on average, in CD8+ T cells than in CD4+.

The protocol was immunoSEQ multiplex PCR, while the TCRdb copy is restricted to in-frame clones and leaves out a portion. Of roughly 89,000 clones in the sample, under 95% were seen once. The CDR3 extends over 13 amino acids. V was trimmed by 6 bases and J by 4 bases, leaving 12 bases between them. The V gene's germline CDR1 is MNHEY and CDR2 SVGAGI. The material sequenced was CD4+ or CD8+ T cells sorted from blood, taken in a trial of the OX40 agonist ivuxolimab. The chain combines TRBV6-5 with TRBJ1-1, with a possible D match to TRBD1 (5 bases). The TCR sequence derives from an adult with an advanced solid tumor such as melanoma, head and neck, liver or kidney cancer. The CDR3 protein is CASRLPGGTEAFF. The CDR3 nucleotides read TGTGCCAGCAGACTCCCTGGGGGCACTGAAGCTTTCTTT.